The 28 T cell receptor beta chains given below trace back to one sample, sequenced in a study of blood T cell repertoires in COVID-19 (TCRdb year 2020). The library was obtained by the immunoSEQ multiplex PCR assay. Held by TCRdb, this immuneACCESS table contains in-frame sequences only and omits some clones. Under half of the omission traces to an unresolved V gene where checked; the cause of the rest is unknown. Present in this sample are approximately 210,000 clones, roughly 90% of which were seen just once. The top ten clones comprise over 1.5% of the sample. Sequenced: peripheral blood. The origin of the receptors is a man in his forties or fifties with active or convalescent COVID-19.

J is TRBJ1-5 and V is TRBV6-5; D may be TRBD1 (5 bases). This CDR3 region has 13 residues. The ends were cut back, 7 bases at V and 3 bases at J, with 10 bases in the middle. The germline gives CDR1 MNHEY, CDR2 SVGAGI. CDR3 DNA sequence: TGTGCCAGCAACGGGGGAATCAATCAGCCCCAGCATTTT. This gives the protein CASNGGINQPQHF.

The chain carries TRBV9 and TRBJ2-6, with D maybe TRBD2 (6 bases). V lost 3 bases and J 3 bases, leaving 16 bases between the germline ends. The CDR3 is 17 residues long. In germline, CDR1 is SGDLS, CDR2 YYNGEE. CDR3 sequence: CASSGLGGARGANVLTF. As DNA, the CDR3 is TGTGCCAGCAGCGGATTGGGAGGAGCCCGTGGGGCCAACGTCCTGACTTTC.

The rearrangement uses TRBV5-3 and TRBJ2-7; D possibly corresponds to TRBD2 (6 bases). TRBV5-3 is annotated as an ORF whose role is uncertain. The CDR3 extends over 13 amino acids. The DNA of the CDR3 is TGTGCGGAAGGGCAGGGAGGTCCCTACGAGCAGTACTTC. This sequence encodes CAEGQGGPYEQYF.

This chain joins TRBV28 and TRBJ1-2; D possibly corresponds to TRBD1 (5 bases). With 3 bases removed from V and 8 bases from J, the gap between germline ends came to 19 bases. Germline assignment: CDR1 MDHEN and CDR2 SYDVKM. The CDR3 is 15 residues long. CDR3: CASSFTGASIGGYTF. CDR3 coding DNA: TGTGCCAGCAGTTTTACAGGAGCCTCAATAGGGGGCTACACCTTC.

In DNA form, the CDR3 reads TGTGCCAGCAGCCCAAGACAGGGGGCGTTCAACTATGGCTACACCTTC. Translation: CASSPRQGAFNYGYTF. The chain carries TRBV7-8 and TRBJ1-2; the match to TRBD1 covers 10 bases. CDR1 and CDR2 (germline): SGHVS, FQNEAQ. The ends lost 5 bases at V and 2 bases at J; junction bases unmatched: 8. The CDR3 length is 16 residues.

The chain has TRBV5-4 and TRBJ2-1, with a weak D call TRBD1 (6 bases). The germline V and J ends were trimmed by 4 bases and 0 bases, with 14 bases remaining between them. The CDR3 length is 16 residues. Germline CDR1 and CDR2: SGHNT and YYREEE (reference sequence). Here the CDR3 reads CASSHLGTNSYNEQFF. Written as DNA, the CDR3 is TGTGCCAGCAGCCACCTCGGGACAAACTCCTACAATGAGCAGTTCTTC.

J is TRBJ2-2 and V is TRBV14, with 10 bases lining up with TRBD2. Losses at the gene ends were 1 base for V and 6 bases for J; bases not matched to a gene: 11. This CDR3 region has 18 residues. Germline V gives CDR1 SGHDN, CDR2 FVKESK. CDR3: CASSQGWALAGVPGELFF. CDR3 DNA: TGTGCCAGCAGCCAAGGGTGGGCGCTAGCGGGAGTGCCCGGGGAGCTGTTTTTT.

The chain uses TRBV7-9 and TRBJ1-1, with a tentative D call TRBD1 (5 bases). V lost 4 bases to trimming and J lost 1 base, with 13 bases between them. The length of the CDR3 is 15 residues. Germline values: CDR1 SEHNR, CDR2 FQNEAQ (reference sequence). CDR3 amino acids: CASSSGGRGNTEAFF. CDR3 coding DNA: TGTGCCAGCAGCTCCGGCGGAAGGGGGAACACTGAAGCTTTCTTT.

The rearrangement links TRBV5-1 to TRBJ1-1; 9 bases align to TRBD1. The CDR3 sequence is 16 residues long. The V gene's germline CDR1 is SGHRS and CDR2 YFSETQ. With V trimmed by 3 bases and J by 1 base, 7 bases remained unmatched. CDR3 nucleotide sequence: TGCGCCAGCAGCTCACAAGGGACAGGGACGAACACTGAAGCTTTCTTT. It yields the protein CASSSQGTGTNTEAFF.

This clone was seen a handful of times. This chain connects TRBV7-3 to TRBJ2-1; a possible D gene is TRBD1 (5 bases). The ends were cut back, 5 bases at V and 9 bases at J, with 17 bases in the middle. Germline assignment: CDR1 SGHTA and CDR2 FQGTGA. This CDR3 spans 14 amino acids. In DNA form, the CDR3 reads TGTGCCAGCAGCCTAATAGGGGAATTAGGTGAGCAGTTCTTC. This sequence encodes CASSLIGELGEQFF.

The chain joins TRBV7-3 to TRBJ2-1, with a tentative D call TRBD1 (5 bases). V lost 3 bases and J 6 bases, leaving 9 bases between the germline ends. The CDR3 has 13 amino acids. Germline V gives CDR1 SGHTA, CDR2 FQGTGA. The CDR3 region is CASSLGPANEQFF. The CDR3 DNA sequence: TGTGCCAGCAGCTTGGGGCCAGCCAATGAGCAGTTCTTC.

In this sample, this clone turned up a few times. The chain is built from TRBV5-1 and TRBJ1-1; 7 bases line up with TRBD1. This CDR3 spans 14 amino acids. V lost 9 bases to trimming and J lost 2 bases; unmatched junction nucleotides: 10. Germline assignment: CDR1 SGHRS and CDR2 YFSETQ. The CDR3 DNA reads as TGCGCCACCGCCCAGGGGGGAGGAAACACTGAAGCTTTCTTT. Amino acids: CATAQGGGNTEAFF.

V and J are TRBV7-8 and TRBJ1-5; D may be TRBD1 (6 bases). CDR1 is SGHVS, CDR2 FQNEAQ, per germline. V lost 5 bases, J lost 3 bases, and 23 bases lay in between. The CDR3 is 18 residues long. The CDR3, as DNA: TGTGCCAGCAGCCACCTGGGGAACAGGGTGTATGTCAATCAGCCCCAGCATTTT. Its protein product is CASSHLGNRVYVNQPQHF.

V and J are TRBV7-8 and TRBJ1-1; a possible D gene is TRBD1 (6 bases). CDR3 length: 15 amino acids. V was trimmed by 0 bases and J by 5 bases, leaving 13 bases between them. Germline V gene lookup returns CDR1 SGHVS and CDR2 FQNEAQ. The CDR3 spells CASSLADGGWTEAFF. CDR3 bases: TGTGCCAGCAGCTTAGCCGATGGGGGCTGGACTGAAGCTTTCTTT.

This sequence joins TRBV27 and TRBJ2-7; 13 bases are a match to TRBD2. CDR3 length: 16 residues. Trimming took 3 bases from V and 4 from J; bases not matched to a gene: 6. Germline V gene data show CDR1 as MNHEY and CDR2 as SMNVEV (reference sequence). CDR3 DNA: TGTGCCAGCAGTTTGTCGGGACTAGCGGGAACATACGAGCAGTACTTC. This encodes CASSLSGLAGTYEQYF.

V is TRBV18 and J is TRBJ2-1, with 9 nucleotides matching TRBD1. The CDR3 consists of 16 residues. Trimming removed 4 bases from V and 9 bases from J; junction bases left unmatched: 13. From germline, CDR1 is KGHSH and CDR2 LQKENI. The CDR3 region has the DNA TGTGCCAGCTCACGCGACAGATCCGGGACAGGGAGTGAGCAGTTCTTC. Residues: CASSRDRSGTGSEQFF.

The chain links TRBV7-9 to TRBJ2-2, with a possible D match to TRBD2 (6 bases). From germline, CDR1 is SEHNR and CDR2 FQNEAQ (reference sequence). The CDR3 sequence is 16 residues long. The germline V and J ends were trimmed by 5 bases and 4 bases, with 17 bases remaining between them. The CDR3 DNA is TGTGCCAGCAGCCCCCCGGGGGTTTCTTCCACCGGGGAGCTGTTTTTT. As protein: CASSPPGVSSTGELFF. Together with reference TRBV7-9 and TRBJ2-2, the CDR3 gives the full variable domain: DTGVSQNPRHKITKRGQNVTFRCDPISEHNRLYWYRQTLGQGPEFLTYFQNEAQLEKSRLLSDRFSAERPKGSFSTLEIQRTEQGDSAMYLCASSPPGVSSTGELFFGEGSRLTVL.

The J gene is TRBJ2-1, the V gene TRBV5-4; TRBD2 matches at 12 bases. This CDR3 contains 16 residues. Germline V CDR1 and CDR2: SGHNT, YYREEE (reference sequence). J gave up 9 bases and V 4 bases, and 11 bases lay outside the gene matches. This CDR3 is CASSLGLAGRVGEQFF. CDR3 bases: TGTGCCAGCAGCCTAGGACTAGCGGGAAGGGTTGGTGAGCAGTTCTTC.

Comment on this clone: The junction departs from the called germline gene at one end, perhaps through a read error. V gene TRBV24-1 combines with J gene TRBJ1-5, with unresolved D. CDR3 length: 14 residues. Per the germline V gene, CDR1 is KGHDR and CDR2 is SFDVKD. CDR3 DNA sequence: TGTGCCACCAATGATGGGCCCGTTTGGCAGCCCCAGCATTTT. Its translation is CATNDGPVWQPQHF.

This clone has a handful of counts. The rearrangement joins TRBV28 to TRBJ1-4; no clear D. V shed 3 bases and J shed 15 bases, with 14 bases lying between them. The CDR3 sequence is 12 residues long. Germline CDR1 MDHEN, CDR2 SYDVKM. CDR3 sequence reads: CASSFQKVRLFF. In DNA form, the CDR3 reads TGTGCCAGCAGTTTCCAGAAAGTACGTTTGTTTTTT.

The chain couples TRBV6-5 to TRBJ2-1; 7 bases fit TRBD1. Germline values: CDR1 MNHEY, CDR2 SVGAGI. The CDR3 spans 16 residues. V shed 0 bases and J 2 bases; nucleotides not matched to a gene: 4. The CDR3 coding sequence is TGTGCCAGCAGTTACTCTAAGACAGGGACCTACAATGAGCAGTTCTTC. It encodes CASSYSKTGTYNEQFF.

Written as DNA, the CDR3 is TGTGCCAGCAGCCGTGGGACAGGGGCCAATGAGCAGTTCTTC. Residues: CASSRGTGANEQFF. The J gene is TRBJ2-1, the V gene TRBV11-2; the match to TRBD1 covers 10 bases. V was pared by 5 bases and J by 6 bases, with 4 bases of the junction left unmatched. Germline assignment: CDR1 SGHAT and CDR2 FQNNGV. This CDR3 has 14 residues. Full variable domain (rest looked up from reference TRBV11-2 and TRBJ2-1): EAGVAQSPRYKIIEKRQSVAFWCNPISGHATLYWYQQILGQGPKLLIQFQNNGVVDDSQLPKDRFSAERLKGVDSTLKIQPAKLEDSAVYLCASSRGTGANEQFFGPGTRLTVL.

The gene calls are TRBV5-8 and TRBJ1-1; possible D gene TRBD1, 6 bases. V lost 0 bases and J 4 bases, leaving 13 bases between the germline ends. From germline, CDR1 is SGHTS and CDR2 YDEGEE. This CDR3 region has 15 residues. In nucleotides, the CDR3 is TGTGCCAGCAGCTTGGCGGGACACGTAGGCACTGAAGCTTTCTTT. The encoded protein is CASSLAGHVGTEAFF.

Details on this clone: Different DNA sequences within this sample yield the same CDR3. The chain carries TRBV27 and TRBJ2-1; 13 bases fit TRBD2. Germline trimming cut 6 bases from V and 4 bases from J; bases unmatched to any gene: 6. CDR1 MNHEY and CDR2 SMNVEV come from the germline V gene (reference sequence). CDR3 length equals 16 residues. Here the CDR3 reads CASSPGTSGVYNEQFF. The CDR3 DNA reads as TGTGCCAGCAGCCCCGGGACTAGCGGGGTGTACAATGAGCAGTTCTTC.

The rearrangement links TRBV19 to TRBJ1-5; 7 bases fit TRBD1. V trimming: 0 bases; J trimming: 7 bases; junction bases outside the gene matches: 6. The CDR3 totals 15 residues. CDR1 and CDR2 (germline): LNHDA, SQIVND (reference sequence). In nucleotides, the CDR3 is TGTGCCAGTAGTATAGATCTCACAGGGGACCAGCCCCAGCATTTT. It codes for CASSIDLTGDQPQHF.

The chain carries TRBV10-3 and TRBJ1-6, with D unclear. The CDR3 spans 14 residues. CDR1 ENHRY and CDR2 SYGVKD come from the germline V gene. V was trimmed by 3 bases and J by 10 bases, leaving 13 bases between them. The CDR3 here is CAISEEGFVSPLHF. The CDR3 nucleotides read TGTGCCATCAGTGAAGAGGGTTTCGTATCACCCCTCCACTTT.

For the CDR3, the DNA is TGTGCCAGCAGCGGACAGGGGAGTGGGGAGCAGTACTTC. The encoded protein is CASSGQGSGEQYF. V and J are TRBV9 and TRBJ2-7, with 8 positions matching TRBD1. The ends lost 3 bases at V and 7 bases at J; junction bases unmatched: 6. The CDR3 is made up of 13 amino acids. Germline CDR1 reads SGDLS; CDR2 reads YYNGEE.

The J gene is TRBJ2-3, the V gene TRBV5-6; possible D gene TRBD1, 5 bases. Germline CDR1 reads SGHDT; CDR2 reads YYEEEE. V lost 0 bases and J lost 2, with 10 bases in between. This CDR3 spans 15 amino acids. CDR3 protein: CASSLVWGTTDTQYF. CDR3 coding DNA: TGTGCCAGCAGCTTGGTATGGGGCACCACAGATACGCAGTATTTT.